The sample holds a few counts of the clone carrying this TCR beta chain. The source of the sample is a study of patients and donors after allogeneic stem cell transplantation. TCRdb used MiXCR to reprocess the RT-PCR reads, holding one entry per CDR3 protein. The sample lists about 960,000 distinct CDR3 sequences, more than 15% occurring once. The CDR3 runs 13 residues. Trimming stripped 3 bases from V and 3 bases from J, with 11 bases between. CDR1 is DFQATT, CDR2 SNEGSKA, per germline (reference sequence). Specimen: blood, either unsorted or a sorted T cell fraction (not recorded which). This clonotype was sampled from a human donor who was either an allogeneic HSCT recipient or a stem cell or donor lymphocyte infusion donor (not recorded which). It is not recorded whose cells these are; they may come from a transplant donor. The J gene is TRBJ2-5, the V gene TRBV20-1; D might be TRBD1 (6 bases). DNA for the CDR3: TGCAGTGCTAGTGAGAGGGGGAAAGAGACCCAGTACTTC. Its translation is CSASERGKETQYF.